The sequence of this T cell receptor (beta chain) was determined in a study of T cell changes during pregnancy in multiple sclerosis. The CDR3 has 16 amino acids. Germline V gene sequence: CDR1 SGDLS, CDR2 YYNGEE. V dropped 0 bases and J dropped 7 bases, with 19 bases sitting between them. Measured with immunoSEQ multiplex PCR; TCRdb has only the in-frame clones, and not every one. The sample lists about 110,000 clones, about 93% occurring once. The sequence derives from a female donor with multiple sclerosis, enrolled in a pregnancy study. Sequencing used peripheral blood, obtained in the third trimester of pregnancy. J is TRBJ1-2 and V is TRBV9; perhaps TRBD1 as D (5 bases). CDR3 sequence (DNA): TGTGCCAGCAGCGTAGGGGGGGGTCCTAGGATTGGTGGCTACACCTTC. As protein: CASSVGGGPRIGGYTF.